This T cell receptor beta chain was found in a study of cytomegalovirus exposure and HLA in healthy donors. General study results and limits: The study put 150 to 200 TCR beta chains on its list as cytomegalovirus-associated. Links to common viral pathogens appeared, in a later analysis, for several of the most significant clusters. One variant, a missense change in DCLRE1C, was linked in a later analysis to TCR beta V- and J-gene trimming. Later analysis showed most CMV-associated TCR beta chains appearing HLA-restricted.

Germline V gene lookup returns CDR1 SEHNR and CDR2 FQNEAQ (reference sequence). The length of the CDR3 is 13 residues. PCR involved 60 Vbeta and 13 Jbeta primers. Sequencing was performed with immunoSEQ multiplex PCR; in TCRdb, only in-frame clones are kept and a portion is missing. The table has 180,000 or so clones, 70% to 85% seen once. Notes on this clone: The antigen remains undetermined.

This receptor was identified in a man aged 18 to 35 in good health and CMV-seronegative. The specimen was PBMCs. The rearrangement links TRBV7-9 to TRBJ2-5, with 10 nucleotides matching TRBD2. The J call may not be correct, given that the DNA end is closer to TRBJ2-7. CDR3 region: CASLLAGTYEQYF. DNA for the CDR3: TGTGCCAGCTTACTAGCGGGAACCTACGAGCAGTACTTC.